One and the same sample provided the 30 T cell receptor beta chains below, sequenced in a study of cytomegalovirus exposure and HLA in healthy donors (dated by TCRdb to 2016 to 2017). Library construction relied on the immunoSEQ multiplex PCR assay. A mixture of 60 forward primers for TCR Vbeta segments and 13 reverse primers for TCR Jbeta segments was used in the multiplex PCR. TCRdb limited this immuneACCESS table to in-frame rearrangements with V and J called. A share of clones is missing; checked studies link under half to unresolved V genes, and the rest is unexplained. The sample table holds roughly 120,000 clones, of which 50% to 65% were seen once. The leading ten clones occupy roughly 9.8% of the sample. The sample comprised PBMCs. Receptor source: a woman aged 40 to 49 in good health and CMV-seropositive.

The J gene is TRBJ2-2, the V gene TRBV27; possibly TRBD2 for D (5 bases). CDR3 length equals 14 residues. Trimming took 4 bases from V and 2 from J, leaving 8 bases between them. Germline CDR1 and CDR2: MNHEY and SMNVEV (reference sequence). CDR3 loop: CASSSGLNTGELFF. As DNA, the CDR3 is TGTGCCAGCAGTTCCGGACTCAACACCGGGGAGCTGTTTTTT.

The V and J genes are TRBV25-1 and TRBJ1-1; possible D gene TRBD1, 5 bases. V was clipped by 1 base and J by 1 base, with 13 bases between them. Germline CDR1 is MGHDK and CDR2 is SYGVNS. CDR3 size: 16 residues. The CDR3 DNA reads TGTGCCAGCAGTGAATCAGGCGGGACCCAGAACACTGAAGCTTTCTTT. It yields the protein CASSESGGTQNTEAFF.

This clone was counted once. The V and J genes are TRBV7-9 and TRBJ1-2, with D possibly being TRBD1 (5 bases). The germline V and J ends were trimmed by 5 bases and 7 bases, with 14 bases remaining between them. Germline lookup yields CDR1 SEHNR and CDR2 FQNEAQ (reference sequence). The CDR3 loop spans 13 amino acids. In nucleotides, the CDR3 is TGTGCCAGCAGCAGTGGGGGGGGTCGTGGCTACACCTTC. Its translation is CASSSGGGRGYTF. The full variable domain, in which reference TRBV7-9 and TRBJ1-2 provide the parts outside the CDR3, is DTGVSQNPRHKITKRGQNVTFRCDPISEHNRLYWYRQTLGQGPEFLTYFQNEAQLEKSRLLSDRFSAERPKGSFSTLEIQRTEQGDSAMYLCASSSGGGRGYTFGSGTRLTVV.

This clone appeared a few times. The chain links TRBV4-3 to TRBJ2-7, with D uncertain. The CDR3 sequence is 13 residues long. From germline, CDR1 is LGHNA and CDR2 YSLEER. The V end lost 1 base, the J end lost 3 bases, and 7 bases lay between the germline ends. CDR3 sequence: CASSQAYGYEQYF. DNA for the CDR3: TGCGCCAGCAGCCAAGCCTACGGCTACGAGCAGTACTTC.

In this sample, this clone turned up a few times. The chain uses TRBV4-3 and TRBJ1-3; D gene ambiguous. CDR1 and CDR2 from the germline V gene are LGHNA and YSLEER. The CDR3 spans 16 residues. Trimming took 0 bases from V and 0 from J, leaving 9 bases between them. As DNA, the CDR3 is TGCGCCAGCAGCCAAGACCTCGAGTACTCTGGAAACACCATATATTTT. Encoded protein: CASSQDLEYSGNTIYF.

There are a few counts of this clone. The genes are TRBV5-1 and TRBJ1-1; 8 bases are a match to TRBD1. This CDR3 region has 15 residues. The germline V gene has CDR1 SGHRS and CDR2 YFSETQ. J gave up 3 bases and V 4 bases, and 8 bases lay outside the gene matches. The CDR3 here is CASSTWTGMYTEAFF. The CDR3 region has the DNA TGCGCCAGCAGCACGTGGACAGGGATGTACACTGAAGCTTTCTTT. Supplemented by reference TRBV5-1 and TRBJ1-1, the full variable domain reads KAGVTQTPRYLIKTRGQQVTLSCSPISGHRSVSWYQQTPGQGLQFLFEYFSETQRNKGNFPGRFSGRQFSNSRSEMNVSTLELGDSALYLCASSTWTGMYTEAFFGQGTRLTVV.

The sample holds a few counts of this clone. V gene TRBV25-1 combines with J gene TRBJ1-1; possible D gene TRBD1, 6 bases. This CDR3 spans 15 amino acids. Trimming took off 4 bases at V and 1 base at J, with 13 bases between the two ends. From germline, CDR1 is MGHDK and CDR2 SYGVNS. CDR3 nucleotide sequence: TGTGCCAGCAGTGGGGTCCACAGGGCGAACACTGAAGCTTTCTTT. Residues: CASSGVHRANTEAFF.

V and J are TRBV4-3 and TRBJ2-1; possible D gene TRBD2, 6 bases. Trimming took off 0 bases at V and 2 bases at J, with 11 bases between the two ends. Germline V gene data show CDR1 as LGHNA and CDR2 as YSLEER. This CDR3 region has 16 residues. The CDR3 loop reads CASSQDQLAPYNEQFF. CDR3 in DNA: TGCGCCAGCAGCCAAGATCAACTAGCCCCCTACAATGAGCAGTTCTTC.

The chain has TRBV4-3 and TRBJ2-1; 7 bases match TRBD2. The germline CDR1 and CDR2 sequences are LGHNA and YSLEER. V was pared by 1 base and J by 4 bases, with 4 bases of the junction left unmatched. This CDR3 is 15 amino acids long. CDR3 nucleotide sequence: TGCGCCAGCAGCCAAGGACTAGCACCTTACAATGAGCAGTTCTTC. This gives the protein CASSQGLAPYNEQFF.

This chain joins TRBV14 and TRBJ1-5; D is uncertain. Trimming took off 1 base at V and 4 bases at J, with 5 bases between the two ends. Germline V gene data show CDR1 as SGHDN and CDR2 as FVKESK. This CDR3 region has 13 residues. The CDR3 DNA reads TGTGCCAGCAGCCAAGGACTTAATCAGCCCCAGCATTTT. Its translation: CASSQGLNQPQHF.

The CDR3 region is CASSSLRTAMNTEAFF. DNA of the CDR3: TGTGCCAGCAGCTCTTTAAGGACAGCCATGAACACTGAAGCTTTCTTT. This chain links TRBV7-2 with TRBJ1-1, with D possibly TRBD1 on 6 matching bases. The CDR3 sequence is 16 residues long. Trimming removed 4 bases from V and 0 bases from J, with 15 bases in between. The germline V gene has CDR1 SGHTA and CDR2 FQGNSA.

This chain links TRBV12-2 with TRBJ2-3; the table's D call, TRBD1, has no DNA check behind it. TRBV12-2 is a documented pseudogene. CDR3 size: 19 residues. Written as DNA, the CDR3 is TGTGCAAGTCGCTTTTTGCCGGGACAGGGGAACGCGGATCCAGATACGCAGTATTTT. Amino acid sequence: CASRFLPGQGNADPDTQYF.

The rearrangement uses TRBV9 and TRBJ2-1, with 8 nucleotides matching TRBD2. Looked up from germline, CDR1 is SGDLS and CDR2 is YYNGEE. The CDR3 is 14 residues long. Unmatched junction bases numbered 1, after V lost 0 bases and J lost 5 bases. CDR3 region: CASSVVAGHNEQFF. The CDR3 DNA sequence: TGTGCCAGCAGCGTAGTAGCGGGACACAATGAGCAGTTCTTC.

In this sample, this clone turned up once. The chain uses TRBV5-4 and TRBJ1-1; D not certain. From germline, CDR1 is SGHNT and CDR2 YYREEE (reference sequence). The CDR3 length is 13 residues. Trimming took off 4 bases at V and 8 bases at J, with 15 bases between the two ends. CDR3 amino acids: CASSPGNYWEAFF. In nucleotides, the CDR3 is TGTGCCAGCAGCCCCGGGAATTACTGGGAAGCTTTCTTT.

This chain links TRBV2 with TRBJ2-7, with 12 bases lining up with TRBD2. There are 16 residues in the CDR3. Germline V gene sequence: CDR1 SNHLY, CDR2 FYNNEI. Unmatched junction bases numbered 9, after V lost 5 bases and J lost 4 bases. The CDR3 here is CASSTPLLAGGYEQYF. The CDR3 DNA sequence: TGTGCCAGCAGTACCCCCTTGCTAGCGGGAGGGTACGAGCAGTACTTC.

The chain carries TRBV15 and TRBJ1-4; TRBD1 agrees at 9 bases. Germline CDR1 LNHNV, CDR2 YYDKDF (reference sequence). The V segment lost 3 bases and the J segment 8 bases; nucleotides outside the gene matches: 10. The CDR3 length is 16 residues. The CDR3 loop reads CATSSLRQGVYEKLFF. For the CDR3, the DNA is TGTGCCACCAGCAGTCTAAGACAGGGGGTCTACGAAAAACTGTTTTTT.

V usage is TRBV25-1 and J usage is TRBJ2-3; D gene unclear. The CDR3 totals 13 residues. CDR1 is MGHDK, CDR2 SYGVNS, per germline. Trimming took off 6 bases at V and 2 bases at J, with 9 bases between the two ends. CDR3 nucleotide sequence: TGTGCCAGCAGCCAGGAAAACACAGATACGCAGTATTTT. As protein: CASSQENTDTQYF. The full variable domain, completed using reference TRBV25-1 and TRBJ2-3, is EADIYQTPRYLVIGTGKKITLECSQTMGHDKMYWYQQDPGMELHLIHYSYGVNSTEKGDLSSESTVSRIRTEHFPLTLESARPSHTSQYLCASSQENTDTQYFGPGTRLTVL.

The rearrangement links TRBV9 to TRBJ1-1, with D maybe TRBD1 (5 bases). The CDR3 has 15 residues. CDR1 and CDR2 (germline): SGDLS, YYNGEE. Trimming shortened V by 6 bases and J by 1 base, and 16 bases separated the two germline ends. This CDR3 is CASTRLQGGNTEAFF. DNA for the CDR3: TGTGCCAGCACCCGGCTGCAGGGAGGGAACACTGAAGCTTTCTTT.

V usage is TRBV6-1 and J usage is TRBJ2-7; the match to TRBD2 covers 7 bases. The CDR3 contains 15 residues. The ends lost 2 bases at V and 0 bases at J; junction bases unmatched: 4. Per the germline V gene, CDR1 is MNHNS and CDR2 is SASEGT. The CDR3: CASSELAVSSYEQYF. The CDR3 region has the DNA TGTGCCAGCAGTGAACTAGCGGTTTCCTCCTACGAGCAGTACTTC.

The CDR3 reads CASSFSAGETQYF. In DNA form, the CDR3 reads TGTGCCAGTAGTTTCAGCGCCGGAGAGACCCAGTACTTC. The genes are TRBV19 and TRBJ2-5; D call uncertain. The V gene's germline CDR1 is LNHDA and CDR2 SQIVND (reference sequence). Trimming took 5 bases from V and 4 from J, leaving 11 bases between them. The CDR3 extends over 13 amino acids.

V gene TRBV4-3 combines with J gene TRBJ2-1; 7 bases line up with TRBD2. V lost 2 bases to trimming and J lost 0 bases; unmatched junction nucleotides: 1. Germline V CDR1 and CDR2: LGHNA, YSLEER. This CDR3 region has 15 residues. CDR3 coding DNA: TGCGCCAGCAGCCAACTAGCGGCCTCCTACAATGAGCAGTTCTTC. It specifies CASSQLAASYNEQFF.

The CDR3 protein is CASSRGQGGYNEQFF. The CDR3 DNA reads as TGTGCCAGCAGCCGAGGACAGGGGGGGTACAATGAGCAGTTCTTC. The chain uses TRBV7-9 and TRBJ2-1, with 10 bases lining up with TRBD1. From germline, CDR1 is SEHNR and CDR2 FQNEAQ (reference sequence). J gave up 4 bases and V 5 bases, and 5 bases lay outside the gene matches. The CDR3 is made up of 15 amino acids.

This clone appeared a few times. The V and J genes are TRBV25-1 and TRBJ1-4, with 10 bases lining up with TRBD1. V was clipped by 1 base and J by 11 bases; unmatched bases: 10. Germline V CDR1 and CDR2: MGHDK, SYGVNS. This CDR3 has 16 residues. The CDR3 is CASSESWDRGGFKLFF. The DNA for the CDR3 is TGTGCCAGCAGTGAATCATGGGACAGGGGTGGATTTAAACTGTTTTTT.

This clone turned up a few times. An end of the junction differs from the germline gene, which may be a read error. The chain couples TRBV28 to TRBJ1-1; 11 nucleotides agree with TRBD1. The CDR3 covers 18 residues. Germline CDR1 reads MDHEN; CDR2 reads SYDVKM. CDR3 coding DNA: TGTGCCAGCAGAATAGCCGGGACAGGGGGTGTGGGCGGCACCCGCTCGTCCTTT. Its protein product is CASRIAGTGGVGGTRSSF.

V gene TRBV19 combines with J gene TRBJ1-1, with a tentative D call TRBD1 (6 bases). This CDR3 comprises 13 residues. Between the trimmed V and J ends, which lost 3 bases and 4 bases, there was a span of 9 bases. CDR1 and CDR2 from the germline V gene are LNHDA and SQIVND (reference sequence). The CDR3 region has the DNA TGTGCCAGTAGTATTCAGGGGCGCACTGAAGCTTTCTTT. The encoded protein is CASSIQGRTEAFF.

This rearrangement joins TRBV29-1 to TRBJ1-2, with D perhaps TRBD1 (6 bases). Per the germline V gene, CDR1 is SQVTM and CDR2 is ANQGSEA. The CDR3 spans 10 residues. Trimming stripped 4 bases from V and 7 bases from J, with 7 bases between. CDR3 nucleotides: TGCAGCGTTGCAGGGGCTGGCTACACCTTC. This translates into CSVAGAGYTF.

V is TRBV27 and J is TRBJ1-2; 7 nucleotides agree with TRBD1. The CDR3 extends over 14 amino acids. V lost 5 bases and J lost 4; bases outside the gene matches: 7. Germline CDR1 is MNHEY and CDR2 is SMNVEV (reference sequence). The CDR3 reads CASSETGQGYGYTF. The CDR3 nucleotides are TGTGCCAGCAGTGAGACAGGGCAGGGCTATGGCTACACCTTC.

This chain uses TRBV28 with TRBJ1-6, with D hard to call. The CDR3 sequence is 11 residues long. CDR1 and CDR2 (germline): MDHEN, SYDVKM. Trimming left V 6 bases short and J 10 bases short, with 7 bases between. CDR3 loop: CASSRESPLHF. CDR3 DNA sequence: TGTGCCAGCAGCCGGGAATCACCCCTCCACTTT.

This clone was observed a few times. This chain uses TRBV11-2 with TRBJ2-1, with a tentative D call TRBD1 (6 bases). There are 14 residues in the CDR3. CDR1 is SGHAT, CDR2 FQNNGV, per germline. Trimming removed 4 bases from V and 5 bases from J, with 12 bases in between. The CDR3 spells CASSSNRVDNEQFF. DNA for the CDR3: TGTGCCAGCAGCTCGAACAGGGTTGACAATGAGCAGTTCTTC.

This clone came up many times. The chain is built from TRBV5-1 and TRBJ1-1, with 8 bases aligning to TRBD1. Germline V gene lookup returns CDR1 SGHRS and CDR2 YFSETQ. The CDR3 contains 16 residues. J was trimmed by 2 bases and V by 3 bases; bases with no gene match: 9. CDR3 in amino acids: CASSYRQGLRNTEAFF. As DNA, the CDR3 is TGCGCCAGCAGCTACCGACAGGGGCTCCGAAACACTGAAGCTTTCTTT.